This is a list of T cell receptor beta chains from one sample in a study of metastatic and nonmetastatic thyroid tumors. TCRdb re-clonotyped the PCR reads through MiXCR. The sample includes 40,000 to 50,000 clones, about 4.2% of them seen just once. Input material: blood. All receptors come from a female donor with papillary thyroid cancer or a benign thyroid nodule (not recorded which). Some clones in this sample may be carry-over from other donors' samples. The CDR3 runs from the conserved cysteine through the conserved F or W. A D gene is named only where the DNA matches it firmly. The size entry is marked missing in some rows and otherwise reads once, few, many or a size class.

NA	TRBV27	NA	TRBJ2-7	CASSTRLAAQSYEQYF	TGTGCCAGCAGTACTCGGTTGGCAGCGCAGTCCTACGAGCAGTACTTC
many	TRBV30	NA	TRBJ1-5	CAWSLGPRTNQPQHF	TGTGCCTGGAGTCTCGGACCGCGGACCAATCAGCCCCAGCATTTT
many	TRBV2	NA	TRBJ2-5	CASSEGGGGKTQYF	TGTGCCAGCAGTGAAGGGGGAGGTGGGAAGACCCAGTACTTC
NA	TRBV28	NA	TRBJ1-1	CASRGQGNTEAFF	TGTGCCAGCAGGGGGCAGGGGAACACTGAAGCTTTCTTT
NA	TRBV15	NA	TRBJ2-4	CATSRDSSSIAKNIQYF	TGTGCCACCAGCAGAGATAGTAGCAGCATAGCCAAAAACATTCAGTACTTC
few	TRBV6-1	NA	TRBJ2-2	CASFLKARNNGELFF	TGTGCCAGCTTCCTTAAAGCGCGGAACAACGGAGAGCTGTTTTTT
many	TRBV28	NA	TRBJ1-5	CASSQGWGNQPQHF	TGTGCCAGCAGCCAGGGATGGGGCAATCAGCCCCAGCATTTT
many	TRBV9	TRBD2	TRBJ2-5	CASSVSGRAGETQYF	TGTGCCAGCAGCGTGAGCGGGAGGGCTGGGGAGACCCAGTACTTC
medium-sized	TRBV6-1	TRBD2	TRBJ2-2	CASQSAGGRTGELFF	TGTGCCAGCCAATCGGCGGGGGGGCGCACCGGGGAGCTGTTTTTT
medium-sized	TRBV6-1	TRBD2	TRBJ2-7	CASSETSGGSYEQYF	TGTGCCAGCAGTGAGACTAGCGGGGGTTCCTACGAGCAGTACTTC
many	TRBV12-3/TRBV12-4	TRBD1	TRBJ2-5	CASSRGQGETQYF	TGTGCCAGCAGCCGTGGACAGGGGGAGACCCAGTACTTC
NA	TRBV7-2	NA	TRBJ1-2	CASSLESPGGEYGYTF	TGTGCCAGCAGCTTAGAAAGTCCAGGTGGGGAATATGGCTACACCTTC
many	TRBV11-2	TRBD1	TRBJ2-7	CASSLGDSPTYYEQYF	TGTGCCAGCAGCTTAGGGGACAGCCCGACCTACTACGAGCAGTACTTC
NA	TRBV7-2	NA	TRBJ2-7	CASSQRLEVHEQYF	TGTGCCAGCAGCCAGCGACTAGAGGTACACGAGCAGTACTTC
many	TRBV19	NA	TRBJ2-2	CASSTQTTGELFF	TGTGCCAGTAGTACGCAAACGACCGGGGAGCTGTTTTTT
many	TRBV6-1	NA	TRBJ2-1	CASSYPGNEQFF	TGTGCCAGCAGTTACCCGGGCAATGAGCAGTTCTTC
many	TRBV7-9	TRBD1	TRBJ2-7	CASSLARTGTDEQYF	TGTGCCAGCAGCTTAGCTAGGACAGGGACGGACGAGCAGTACTTC
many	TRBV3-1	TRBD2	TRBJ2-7	CASSQTGLAGVEQYF	TGTGCCAGCAGCCAAACGGGACTAGCGGGAGTCGAGCAGTACTTC
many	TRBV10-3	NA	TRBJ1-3	CAATGTSSGNTIYF	TGTGCCGCAACCGGGACAAGCTCTGGAAACACCATATATTTT
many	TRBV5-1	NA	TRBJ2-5	CASSSPRETQYF	TGCGCCAGCAGCTCACCTCGGGAGACCCAGTACTTC
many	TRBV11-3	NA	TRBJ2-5	CASSLGESETQYF	TGTGCCAGCAGCTTAGGGGAATCGGAGACCCAGTACTTC
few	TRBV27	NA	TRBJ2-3	CVSSFRRASGTDTQYF	TGTGTCAGCAGTTTTAGGAGAGCATCAGGTACAGATACTCAGTATTTT
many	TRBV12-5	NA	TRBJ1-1	CASGLGDSLNTEAFF	TGTGCTAGTGGTTTGGGAGACAGTTTGAACACTGAAGCTTTCTTT
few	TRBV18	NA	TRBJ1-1	CASSDTMNTEAFF	TGTGCCAGCTCAGACACCATGAACACTGAAGCTTTCTTT
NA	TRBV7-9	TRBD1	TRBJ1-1	CARSSLQGVNNEAFF	TGTGCCAGAAGCTCGTTACAGGGGGTGAACAATGAAGCTTTCTTT
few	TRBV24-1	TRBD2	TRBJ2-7	CATSDPGRGHEQYF	TGTGCCACCAGTGACCCCGGGAGGGGCCACGAGCAGTACTTC
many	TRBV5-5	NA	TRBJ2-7	CASSPEGGLDYEQYF	TGTGCCAGCAGTCCTGAGGGGGGGCTTGACTACGAGCAGTACTTC
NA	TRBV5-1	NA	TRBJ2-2	CASSLSLVVGTGELFF	TGCGCCAGCAGCTTGTCTCTAGTCGTGGGCACCGGGGAGCTGTTTTTT
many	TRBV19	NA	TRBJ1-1	CASQQGLGDTEAFF	TGTGCCAGTCAGCAGGGGCTAGGGGACACTGAAGCTTTCTTT
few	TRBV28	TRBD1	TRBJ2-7	CASAFRDRGHEQYF	TGTGCCAGCGCCTTCCGGGACAGGGGCCACGAGCAGTACTTC
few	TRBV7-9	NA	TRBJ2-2	CASSSPTGELFF	TGTGCCAGCAGCTCACCTACCGGGGAGCTGTTTTTT
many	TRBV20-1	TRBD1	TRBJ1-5	CSAPLFDRADQPQHF	TGCAGTGCTCCCCTCTTCGACAGGGCCGATCAGCCCCAGCATTTT
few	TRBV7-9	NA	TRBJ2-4	CASSPPRTDLRNIQYF	TGTGCCAGCAGCCCCCCTAGGACGGACCTTAGAAACATTCAGTACTTC
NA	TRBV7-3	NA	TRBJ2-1	CASPPELANEQFF	TGTGCCAGTCCACCAGAACTAGCCAATGAGCAGTTCTTC
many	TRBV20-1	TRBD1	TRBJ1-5	CSARAGTGSNQPQHF	TGCAGTGCTAGGGCCGGGACAGGGTCCAATCAGCCCCAGCATTTT
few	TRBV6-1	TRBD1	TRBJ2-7	CASRAGTGPYEQYF	TGTGCCAGCAGAGCCGGGACAGGACCCTACGAGCAGTACTTC
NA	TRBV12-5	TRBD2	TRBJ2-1	CASGYGTKSLLYNEQFF	TGTGCTAGTGGTTACGGGACTAAATCCCTCCTCTACAATGAGCAGTTCTTC
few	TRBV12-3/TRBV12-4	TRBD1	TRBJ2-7	CSSRSGTGIYEQYF	TGTTCCAGCAGGTCCGGGACAGGGATCTACGAGCAGTACTTC
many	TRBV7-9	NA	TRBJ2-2	CASSFRIGELFF	TGTGCCAGCAGCTTTCGTATCGGGGAGCTGTTTTTT
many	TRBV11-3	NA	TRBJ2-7	CASSLGRGHYHEQYF	TGTGCCAGCAGCTTAGGGCGGGGACATTACCACGAGCAGTACTTC
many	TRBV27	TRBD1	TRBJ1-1	CASSPGQGKAFF	TGTGCCAGCAGCCCGGGACAGGGGAAAGCTTTCTTT
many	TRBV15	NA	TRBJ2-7	CATSREGRMLDEQYF	TGTGCCACCAGCAGAGAGGGGAGAATGTTGGACGAGCAGTACTTC
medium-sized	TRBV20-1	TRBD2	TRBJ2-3	CSAERDTDTQYF	TGCAGTGCTGAGCGGGACACAGATACGCAGTATTTT
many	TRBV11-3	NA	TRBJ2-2	CASTSESNTGELFF	TGTGCCAGCACCTCTGAATCGAACACCGGGGAGCTGTTTTTT
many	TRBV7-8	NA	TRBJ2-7	CASSLASRYEQYF	TGTGCCAGCAGCTTAGCGTCTAGGTACGAGCAGTACTTC
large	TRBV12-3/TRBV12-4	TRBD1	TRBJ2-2	CASSHRDRANTGELFF	TGTGCCAGCAGTCACCGGGACAGGGCGAACACCGGGGAGCTGTTTTTT